This note documents a single TCR beta chain sequence. Assay: immunoSEQ multiplex PCR; the TCRdb copy retains only in-frame clones and omits some. The sample holds around 550,000 clones, 90% to 95% seen once. The V end lost 7 bases, the J end lost 0 bases, and 9 bases lay between the germline ends. The germline CDR1 and CDR2 sequences are MNHEY and SMNVEV (reference sequence). This CDR3 has 13 residues. CD45RO negativity and positive selection for CCR7 defined naive CD8 cells, a population that excluded terminally differentiated effector memory CD45RA+ cells. These data are taken from a study of shared clonotypes between healthy human individuals.

The chain uses TRBV27 and TRBJ1-1, with D unresolved. Sequenced material: naive CD8+ T cells sorted from blood. This TCR was recovered from a woman aged 25-40 years in good health. Written as DNA, the CDR3 is TGTGCCAGCAAAGAGTATATGAACACTGAAGCTTTCTTT. As protein: CASKEYMNTEAFF.